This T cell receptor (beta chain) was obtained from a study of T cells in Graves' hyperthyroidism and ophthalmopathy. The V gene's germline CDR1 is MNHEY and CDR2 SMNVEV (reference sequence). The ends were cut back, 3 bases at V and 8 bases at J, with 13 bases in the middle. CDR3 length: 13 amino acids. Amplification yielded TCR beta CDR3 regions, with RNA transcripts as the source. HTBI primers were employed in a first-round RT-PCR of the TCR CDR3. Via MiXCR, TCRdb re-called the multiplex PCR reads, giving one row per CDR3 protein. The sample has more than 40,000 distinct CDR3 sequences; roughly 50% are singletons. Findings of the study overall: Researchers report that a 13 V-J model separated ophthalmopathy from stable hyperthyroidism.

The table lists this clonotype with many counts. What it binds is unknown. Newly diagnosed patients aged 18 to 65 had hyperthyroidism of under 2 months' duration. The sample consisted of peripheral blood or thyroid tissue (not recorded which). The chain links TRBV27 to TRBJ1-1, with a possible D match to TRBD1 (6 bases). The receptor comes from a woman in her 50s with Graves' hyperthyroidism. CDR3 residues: CASSFLQGGEAFF. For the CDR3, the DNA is TGTGCCAGCAGTTTCTTACAGGGAGGGGAAGCTTTCTTT.